This T cell receptor beta chain was captured in a study of metastatic and nonmetastatic thyroid tumors. Germline CDR1 DFQATT, CDR2 SNEGSKA (reference sequence). With 3 bases clipped from V and 3 bases from J, the junction kept 2 bases outside the gene matches. The CDR3 contains 14 residues. Thyroid surgery had not been preceded by any treatment in any patient. This clone occurred many times. TCRdb re-analyzed the PCR reads using MiXCR. The table records tens of thousands of clones, around 13% of them present only once. This receptor was taken from a female donor with papillary thyroid cancer or a benign thyroid nodule (not recorded which). Some clones in this sample may be carry-over from other donors' samples. The chain carries TRBV20-1 and TRBJ2-7; TRBD2 agrees at 13 bases. The sequenced sample consisted of tumor tissue. CDR3 coding DNA: TGCAGTGCTAGGGGACTAGCGGGATACTACGAGCAGTACTTC. Its translation is CSARGLAGYYEQYF.